Below, one T cell receptor (beta chain) is given with its context. The antigen remains undetermined. Repertoires were generated with immunoSEQ multiplex PCR, while TCRdb's copy carries only in-frame clones and drops some. The sample includes 65,000 to 75,000 clones, around 96% seen only once; the top ten take around 5%. The data stem from a study of cytomegalovirus exposure and HLA in healthy donors. Germline CDR1 MNHEY, CDR2 SMNVEV (reference sequence). CDR3 length: 18 amino acids. J was trimmed by 3 bases and V by 1 base; bases with no gene match: 9. General study points: Most sequenced TCRs were rare (though some public TCRs occurred in many donors). The finding came from a later analysis; first-cohort TCR clusters tended to co-occur in the roughly 120 validation repertoires. Accounts indicate the classifier identified cytomegalovirus status with strong specificity and sensitivity.

The chain links TRBV27 to TRBJ2-3; 11 nucleotides agree with TRBD2. The sequenced material came from PBMCs. The sequence derives from a woman in her late teens or twenties in good health and CMV-seropositive. For the CDR3, the DNA is TGTGCCAGCAGTTTATTCCCTTTGGCTAGCGGGAGGACAGATACGCAGTATTTT. Translating gives CASSLFPLASGRTDTQYF.